This passage covers 21 T cell receptor beta chains from one sample sequenced in a study of glioma-infiltrating T cells. The iRepertoire nested amplicon-rescue multiplex PCR amplified TCR alpha and beta CDR3s from RNA. TCRdb ran MiXCR on the multiplex PCR reads and lists one entry per CDR3 protein. The top ten clones hold 20% of a sample with roughly 190,000 distinct CDR3 sequences, over 25% of them seen once. The sample comprised glioma tissue, nonneoplastic brain tissue, or PBMCs (not recorded which). These receptor sequences come from a human donor with low-grade glioma or glioblastoma, undergoing nonglioma brain surgery, or in good health (not recorded which).

This clonotype was counted between two and nine times. The V call is TRBV12-5, the J call TRBJ2-3; D is ambiguous. Between the trimmed V and J ends, which lost 1 base and 5 bases, there was a span of 10 bases. From germline, CDR1 is LGHNT and CDR2 FRNRAP. The CDR3 covers 14 residues. CDR3 sequence (DNA): TGTGCTAGTGGTTTGGACGCACTGGGAGATACGCAGTATTTT. Protein: CASGLDALGDTQYF. Looking up the rest from reference TRBV12-5 and TRBJ2-3 gives the full variable domain: DARVTQTPRHKVTEMGQEVTMRCQPILGHNTVFWYRQTMMQGLELLAYFRNRAPLDDSGMPKDRFSAEMPDATLATLKIQPSEPRDSAVYFCASGLDALGDTQYFGPGTRLTVL.

There are many counts of this clonotype. V is TRBV20-1 and J is TRBJ1-1; maybe TRBD1 (5 bases). The CDR3 consists of 12 residues. Trimming shortened V by 4 bases and J by 5 bases, and 11 bases separated the two germline ends. Germline V gene data show CDR1 as DFQATT and CDR2 as SNEGSKA (reference sequence). The DNA of the CDR3 is TGCAGTGCTACCGGGACGGTGACTGAAGCTTTCTTT. It translates to CSATGTVTEAFF.

This clonotype has ten or more counts. The chain carries TRBV29-1 and TRBJ2-3, with 10 bases matching TRBD2. Germline V gives CDR1 SQVTM, CDR2 ANQGSEA. The CDR3 consists of 14 residues. Germline trimming cut 3 bases from V and 6 bases from J; bases unmatched to any gene: 6. Here the CDR3 reads CSVEPSGSSDTQYF. DNA for the CDR3: TGCAGCGTTGAGCCTAGCGGGAGTTCTGATACGCAGTATTTT.

This clonotype was observed many times. This chain joins TRBV7-2 and TRBJ2-1, with 7 positions matching TRBD2. CDR3 length: 16 amino acids. Trimming at V came to 1 base and at J to 5 bases, leaving 8 bases not matched to a gene. The V gene's germline CDR1 is SGHTA and CDR2 FQGNSA. The chain's CDR3 is CASSLVRLAGNNEQFF. CDR3 nucleotides: TGTGCCAGCAGCTTAGTTAGGTTAGCGGGTAACAATGAGCAGTTCTTC.

This clonotype has at least ten counts. The chain has TRBV28 and TRBJ2-7, with D possibly matching TRBD1 (5 bases). The CDR3 extends over 15 amino acids. Trimming removed 6 bases from V and 1 base from J, with 16 bases in between. Germline lookup yields CDR1 MDHEN and CDR2 SYDVKM. CDR3 nucleotide sequence: TGTGCCAGCAGATCTCCAGGGATGTATTCCTACGAGCAGTACTTC. Translated, it gives CASRSPGMYSYEQYF.

Points on this clonotype: A much bigger clone sits one base away, suggesting this may be a read error. The CDR3 does not end in the conserved phenylalanine or tryptophan, so this is likely a read error. The chain combines TRBV11-2 with TRBJ2-7, with D hard to call. Germline V lookup: CDR1 SGHAT, CDR2 FQNNGV. Trimming pared 5 bases from V and 3 bases from J, leaving 8 bases between. There are 12 residues in the CDR3. The CDR3 nucleotides are TGTGCCAGCAGCGGCTACCTCTACGAGCAGTACTTG. Amino acid sequence: CASSGYLYEQYL.

This clonotype has ten or more counts. The J gene is TRBJ2-1, the V gene TRBV10-3; D ambiguous. V gave up 9 bases and J gave up 6 bases, with 12 bases separating them. Germline V CDR1 and CDR2: ENHRY, SYGVKD. This CDR3 has 12 residues. This chain's CDR3 is CAIRGPTNEQFF. Written as DNA, the CDR3 is TGTGCCATTCGAGGTCCTACCAATGAGCAGTTCTTC.

This clonotype was seen ten or more times. The V gene is TRBV3-1, the J gene TRBJ2-1; 11 nucleotides line up with TRBD2. The length of the CDR3 is 14 residues. Germline CDR1 and CDR2: LGHDT and YNNKEL (reference sequence). V was clipped by 3 bases and J by 8 bases; unmatched bases: 3. The DNA for the CDR3 is TGTGCCAGCAGCCATCTAGCGGGAGGACATGAGCAGTTCTTC. It specifies CASSHLAGGHEQFF.

This clonotype has ten or more counts. The J gene is TRBJ1-1, the V gene TRBV5-1; 7 bases map to TRBD1. J gave up 10 bases and V 1 base, and 1 base lay outside the gene matches. The CDR3 has 11 amino acids. From germline, CDR1 is SGHRS and CDR2 YFSETQ. The CDR3 bases are TGCGCCAGCAGCTTGCAGGGGGTAGCTTTCTTT. Amino acid sequence: CASSLQGVAFF.

Concerning this clonotype itself: A much more abundant neighbour one base away suggests this may be a read error. This chain connects TRBV29-1 to TRBJ2-7, with 7 nucleotides matching TRBD2. The CDR3 consists of 11 residues. The V segment lost 4 bases and the J segment 5 bases; nucleotides outside the gene matches: 2. The germline gives CDR1 SQVTM, CDR2 ANQGSEA. The CDR3 bases are TGCAGCGTTGGCGGGAGCCACGAGCAGTACTTC. The encoded protein is CSVGGSHEQYF.

There are a few counts of this clonotype. The chain links TRBV27 to TRBJ2-1; weak D call: TRBD2 (6 bases). This CDR3 spans 17 amino acids. CDR1 and CDR2 (germline): MNHEY, SMNVEV (reference sequence). V lost 5 bases, J lost 6 bases, and 23 bases lay in between. CDR3 sequence: CASSPGLADKLCNEQFF. The DNA of the CDR3 is TGTGCCAGCAGTCCGGGATTAGCGGACAAACTGTGCAATGAGCAGTTCTTC.

This sequence joins TRBV3-1 and TRBJ2-1, with 10 bases matching TRBD2. After removal of 4 bases from V and 5 bases from J, the junction contained 17 bases not matched to a gene. From germline, CDR1 is LGHDT and CDR2 YNNKEL (reference sequence). This CDR3 spans 19 amino acids. For the CDR3, the DNA is TGTGCCAGCAGCCCAAACCCGGGACTAGCGCGGGGATCGGACAATGAGCAGTTCTTC. Translating gives CASSPNPGLARGSDNEQFF.

This clonotype was counted many times. This sequence joins TRBV3-1 and TRBJ2-7; 7 bases match TRBD1. V shed 4 bases and J 4 bases; nucleotides not matched to a gene: 10. The CDR3 runs to 15 residues. Germline V lookup: CDR1 LGHDT, CDR2 YNNKEL (reference sequence). The CDR3 coding sequence is TGTGCCAGCAGCCCCGGGGCAGGGGGTTGGTACGAGCAGTACTTC. This gives the protein CASSPGAGGWYEQYF.

The CDR3 spells CASSLAPGGGSNQPQHF. In DNA form, the CDR3 reads TGTGCCAGCAGTTTAGCCCCAGGGGGCGGGAGCAATCAGCCCCAGCATTTT. The V and J genes are TRBV12-3 or TRBV12-4 and TRBJ1-5; TRBD1 agrees at 8 bases. Trimming cost V 0 bases and J 1 base; bases outside gene matches: 5. There are 17 residues in the CDR3.

The rearrangement joins TRBV9 to TRBJ1-1; tentatively, D is TRBD1 (6 bases). The CDR3 totals 16 residues. Trimming shortened V by 3 bases and J by 0 bases, and 15 bases separated the two germline ends. Germline CDR1 SGDLS, CDR2 YYNGEE. The CDR3 bases are TGTGCCAGCAGCGCTAGGACAGACTTCATGAACACTGAAGCTTTCTTT. Translated, it gives CASSARTDFMNTEAFF.

By proportion, this clonotype is medium-sized (0.01 to 0.1%). The chain links TRBV6-2 or TRBV6-3 to TRBJ2-7, with D unclear. V dropped 7 bases and J dropped 0 bases, with 4 bases sitting between them. The CDR3 spans 11 residues. Germline assignment: CDR1 MNHEY and CDR2 SVGEGT. CDR3 in amino acids: CASTDSYEQYF. The CDR3 DNA reads as TGTGCCAGCACTGACTCCTACGAGCAGTACTTC.

This clonotype occurred many times. The gene calls are TRBV5-1 and TRBJ2-1, with D perhaps matching TRBD2 (5 bases). Germline CDR1 is SGHRS and CDR2 is YFSETQ. The CDR3 length is 13 residues. V lost 0 bases, J lost 14 bases, and 15 bases lay in between. The CDR3 loop is CASSLGTPEEKFF. For the CDR3, the DNA is TGCGCCAGCAGCTTGGGGACTCCAGAGGAAAAGTTCTTC.

This clonotype occurred many times. The gene calls are TRBV7-9 and TRBJ2-1, with D unresolved. Trimming removed 1 base at V and 5 bases at J, with 9 bases between. The CDR3 sequence is 14 residues long. The V gene's germline CDR1 is SEHNR and CDR2 FQNEAQ (reference sequence). CDR3 residues: CASSLVTGNNEQFF. The CDR3 DNA sequence: TGTGCCAGCAGCTTAGTCACTGGCAACAATGAGCAGTTCTTC.

This clonotype was seen repeatedly, ten times or more. The V and J genes are TRBV29-1 and TRBJ1-1; D call uncertain. CDR1 SQVTM and CDR2 ANQGSEA come from the germline V gene. This CDR3 spans 12 amino acids. The V end lost 6 bases, the J end lost 1 base, and 9 bases lay between the germline ends. CDR3 amino acids: CSVDRQNTEAFF. The CDR3 nucleotides read TGCAGCGTGGATAGACAGAACACTGAAGCTTTCTTT.

This clonotype was seen ten or more times. V usage is TRBV20-1 and J usage is TRBJ2-1; 10 bases match TRBD2. The V segment lost 2 bases and the J segment 7 bases; nucleotides outside the gene matches: 11. Germline V CDR1 and CDR2: DFQATT, SNEGSKA (reference sequence). CDR3 length: 16 amino acids. Here the CDR3 reads CSARSSGSGGGNEQFF. CDR3 sequence (DNA): TGCAGTGCTAGATCCTCAGGCAGCGGGGGGGGGAATGAGCAGTTCTTC.

Ten or more counts support this clonotype. J is TRBJ1-2 and V is TRBV5-1; D is possibly TRBD1 (5 bases). V was trimmed by 0 bases and J by 12 bases, leaving 21 bases between them. Germline V CDR1 and CDR2: SGHRS, YFSETQ. The CDR3 is made up of 15 amino acids. The CDR3 DNA reads as TGCGCCAGCAGCTTGGAGTATCGCGGACGAGGGACCCACACCTTC. Protein product: CASSLEYRGRGTHTF.